This T cell receptor beta chain was recorded in a study of blood T cells in healthy people across ages. Primers used in a second PCR of about 6 to 11 cycles were a sample-barcoded 5' primer and a J-beta primer mix. TCRdb redid the calling of the 5' RACE reads with MiXCR, one entry per CDR3 protein. Among about 800,000 distinct CDR3 sequences listed, 25% were seen once. The same data also went into a second study, on T cells of mothers and their children. That publication notes: Addition of sample barcodes and 2-4 random nucleotides occurred through the M1S primer of the second PCR.

The sequenced material came from blood. This clonotype was sampled from a boy younger than 18 in good health.

CDR3 in DNA: TGTGCCAGCAGGACAGGACTTGAGCAGTTCTTC. Its protein product is CASRTGLEQFF. The rearrangement joins TRBV27 to TRBJ2-1; D is perhaps TRBD1 (6 bases). The CDR3 spans 11 residues. Trimming took off 6 bases at V and 9 bases at J, with 9 bases between the two ends. Germline V gene lookup returns CDR1 MNHEY and CDR2 SMNVEV (reference sequence).